The 21 T cell receptor beta chains below come from one sample, sequenced in a study of T cells in Graves' hyperthyroidism and ophthalmopathy. Researchers amplified the TCR beta CDR3 regions from RNA transcripts. Researchers ran a first-round RT-PCR on the TCR CDR3 using the HTBI primer set. MiXCR, run by TCRdb on the multiplex PCR reads, gives a single entry per CDR3 protein. The sample contains around 250,000 distinct CDR3 sequences, about 14% of which appear only once. Sequencing input: blood. Source of these receptors: a middle-aged woman with Graves' hyperthyroidism that later progressed to Graves' ophthalmopathy.

This clonotype was seen many times. V gene TRBV12-3 or TRBV12-4 combines with J gene TRBJ2-3, with TRBD1 as a possible D gene (6 bases). Trimming removed 8 bases from V and 2 bases from J, with 11 bases in between. The CDR3 has 13 amino acids. In DNA, the CDR3 is TGTGCCAGCGGGGGCCTAATCACAGATACGCAGTATTTT. It yields the protein CASGGLITDTQYF.

V is TRBV2 and J is TRBJ2-7; possibly TRBD2 for D (6 bases). This CDR3 spans 12 amino acids. V was cut by 6 bases and J by 4 bases, with 10 bases left in between. Germline V CDR1 and CDR2: SNHLY, FYNNEI. As DNA, the CDR3 is TGTGCCAGCAGACCGGGAGAATACGAGCAGTACTTC. The encoded protein is CASRPGEYEQYF. Combining the CDR3 with reference TRBV2 and TRBJ2-7 gives the whole variable domain EPEVTQTPSHQVTQMGQEVILRCVPISNHLYFYWYRQILGQKVEFLVSFYNNEISEKSEIFDDQFSVERPDGSNFTLKIRSTKLEDSAMYFCASRPGEYEQYFGPGTRLTVT.

Concerning this clonotype: A much larger clone is a single base away; this may be a read error. The V and J genes are TRBV27 and TRBJ2-2, with D perhaps being TRBD1 or TRBD2 (5 bases each). V was clipped by 3 bases and J by 4 bases, with 24 bases between them. This CDR3 contains 19 residues. Germline V gene data show CDR1 as MNHEY and CDR2 as SMNVEV (reference sequence). CDR3 nucleotides: TGTGCCAGCAGTTTTCGATCCACCCCCGGGACGGCGATCACCGGGGAGCTGTTTTTT. Its translation is CASSFRSTPGTAITGELFF.

This clonotype has a count of ten or more. This chain uses TRBV6-1 with TRBJ1-6; 8 nucleotides agree with TRBD1. Germline assignment: CDR1 MNHNS and CDR2 SASEGT. Trimming removed 6 bases from V and 9 bases from J; junction bases left unmatched: 7. This CDR3 is 14 amino acids long. This CDR3 is CASRLRQGFSPLHF. The DNA for the CDR3 is TGTGCCAGCAGACTTCGACAGGGGTTTTCACCCCTCCACTTT.

This clonotype was counted ten times or more. V gene TRBV2 combines with J gene TRBJ1-6; 7 bases are shared with TRBD1. The CDR3 contains 14 residues. The ends lost 4 bases at V and 7 bases at J; junction bases unmatched: 4. The germline gives CDR1 SNHLY, CDR2 FYNNEI. In nucleotides, the CDR3 is TGTGCCAGCAGTGTGTGGGACAGCAATTCACCCCTCCACTTT. Translating it yields CASSVWDSNSPLHF.

The chain is built from TRBV7-9 and TRBJ2-1; perhaps TRBD2 as D (6 bases). Germline CDR1 and CDR2: SEHNR and FQNEAQ (reference sequence). The CDR3 has 13 residues. The V and J ends lost 4 bases and 15 bases respectively, with 19 bases between them. In DNA, the CDR3 is TGTGCCAGCAGCTCCTTCTCGGGACTGGAGGGGTTCTTC. Encoded protein: CASSSFSGLEGFF. Based on the CDR3 plus reference TRBV7-9 and TRBJ2-1, the full variable domain is DTGVSQNPRHKITKRGQNVTFRCDPISEHNRLYWYRQTLGQGPEFLTYFQNEAQLEKSRLLSDRFSAERPKGSFSTLEIQRTEQGDSAMYLCASSSFSGLEGFFGPGTRLTVL.

At least ten counts were recorded for this clonotype. The V call is TRBV28, the J call TRBJ1-5, with TRBD1 identical over 10 bases. Trimming removed 6 bases from V and 7 bases from J; junction bases left unmatched: 3. Per germline, CDR1 MDHEN and CDR2 SYDVKM. The CDR3 is 13 amino acids. The CDR3 protein is CASRGQGTQPQHF. In DNA, the CDR3 is TGTGCCAGCAGGGGACAGGGGACACAGCCCCAGCATTTT.

This clonotype was recorded at least ten times. The chain's CDR3 is CASKSGIAYSNQPQHF. CDR3 sequence (DNA): TGTGCCAGCAAATCGGGAATCGCGTATAGCAATCAGCCCCAGCATTTT. The rearrangement links TRBV12-3 or TRBV12-4 to TRBJ1-5; D is undetermined. Between the trimmed V and J ends, which lost 7 bases and 0 bases, there was a span of 16 bases. The CDR3 runs to 16 residues.

The sample holds many counts of this clonotype. This chain links TRBV28 with TRBJ2-7; D gene ambiguous. The CDR3 sequence is 14 residues long. CDR1 is MDHEN, CDR2 SYDVKM, per germline. The V end was cut by 2 bases, the J end by 3 bases, with 11 bases between. CDR3 nucleotide sequence: TGTGCCAGCAGTTTACACGTCGGACGCTACGAGCAGTACTTC. The encoded protein is CASSLHVGRYEQYF.

This clonotype was counted many times. This chain's CDR3 is CASAVQGAWNEQFF. The CDR3, as DNA: TGTGCCAGCGCCGTACAGGGGGCTTGGAATGAGCAGTTCTTC. V gene TRBV28 combines with J gene TRBJ2-1; 9 bases align to TRBD1. From germline, CDR1 is MDHEN and CDR2 SYDVKM. V shed 8 bases and J 7 bases; nucleotides not matched to a gene: 9. The CDR3 consists of 14 residues.

This clonotype was counted at least ten times. The rearrangement links TRBV5-6 to TRBJ1-1, with D unclear. V was cut by 5 bases and J by 0 bases, with 14 bases left in between. Germline CDR1 and CDR2: SGHDT and YYEEEE. This CDR3 spans 15 amino acids. CDR3 in amino acids: CASSFLRVMNTEAFF. CDR3 nucleotides: TGTGCCAGCAGTTTCCTACGGGTGATGAACACTGAAGCTTTCTTT.

This clonotype occurred a few times. This chain connects TRBV6-2 or TRBV6-3 to TRBJ1-5; D is perhaps TRBD1 (6 bases). Germline lookup yields CDR1 MNHEY and CDR2 SVGEGT. The CDR3 runs 12 residues. Trimming pared 6 bases from V and 7 bases from J, leaving 10 bases between. CDR3 sequence: CASSGGDQPQHF. The CDR3 nucleotides are TGTGCCAGCAGCGGGGGCGACCAGCCCCAGCATTTT.

This clonotype was seen at least ten times. The gene calls are TRBV5-5 and TRBJ2-2; TRBD2 is a possible D gene (6 bases). Germline-derived CDR1 and CDR2 are SGHKS and YYEKEE (reference sequence). Between the trimmed V and J ends, which lost 5 bases and 4 bases, there was a span of 18 bases. This CDR3 comprises 16 residues. CDR3 region: CASSNYGRVLTGELFF. For the CDR3, the DNA is TGTGCCAGCAGTAATTACGGGAGAGTGCTCACCGGGGAGCTGTTTTTT.

This clonotype has a handful of counts. The chain couples TRBV25-1 to TRBJ1-4, with a tentative D call TRBD1 (5 bases). Trimming took off 4 bases at V and 5 bases at J, with 8 bases between the two ends. This CDR3 comprises 13 residues. Per germline, CDR1 MGHDK and CDR2 SYGVNS. The CDR3 protein is CASSAAGNEKLFF. DNA for the CDR3: TGTGCCAGCAGTGCGGCAGGGAATGAAAAACTGTTTTTT. Based on the CDR3 plus reference TRBV25-1 and TRBJ1-4, the full variable domain is EADIYQTPRYLVIGTGKKITLECSQTMGHDKMYWYQQDPGMELHLIHYSYGVNSTEKGDLSSESTVSRIRTEHFPLTLESARPSHTSQYLCASSAAGNEKLFFGSGTQLSVL.

This clonotype was seen at least ten times. The V gene is TRBV5-6, the J gene TRBJ2-7; 7 bases align to TRBD1. The ends lost 7 bases at V and 0 bases at J; junction bases unmatched: 7. The CDR3 has 14 amino acids. CDR1 is SGHDT and CDR2 is YYEEEE in the germline V gene. This CDR3 reads CASLPRGNSYEQYF. The DNA of the CDR3 is TGTGCCAGCCTCCCCAGGGGGAACTCCTACGAGCAGTACTTC.

This clonotype showed up many times. The chain has TRBV11-2 and TRBJ2-7; D gene ambiguous. This CDR3 comprises 15 residues. The germline V gene has CDR1 SGHAT and CDR2 FQNNGV. Trimming stripped 6 bases from V and 0 bases from J, with 15 bases between. CDR3 in amino acids: CASSPLMGNSYEQYF. CDR3 bases: TGTGCCAGCAGTCCACTGATGGGAAACTCCTACGAGCAGTACTTC.

This sequence joins TRBV6-1 and TRBJ1-4, with D perhaps TRBD1 (6 bases). Germline V gives CDR1 MNHNS, CDR2 SASEGT. The CDR3 loop spans 15 amino acids. The ends were cut back, 6 bases at V and 0 bases at J, with 11 bases in the middle. The CDR3 loop reads CASRLDSSTNEKLFF. The DNA of the CDR3 is TGTGCCAGCAGACTGGACAGCTCAACTAATGAAAAACTGTTTTTT.

The chain carries TRBV29-1 and TRBJ2-5; D is possibly TRBD1 or TRBD2 (5 bases each). The CDR3 is 13 residues long. Germline V gene sequence: CDR1 SQVTM, CDR2 ANQGSEA. V lost 7 bases and J lost 4, with 16 bases in between. The CDR3 spells CSAGTLLAETQYF. CDR3 nucleotides: TGCAGCGCGGGGACCCTCCTGGCAGAGACCCAGTACTTC.

On this clonotype: Possible read error: a much larger clone is one base away. The chain uses TRBV28 and TRBJ1-2, with D maybe TRBD1 (5 bases). The V end lost 4 bases, the J end lost 6 bases, and 18 bases lay between the germline ends. The CDR3 runs to 15 residues. CDR1 MDHEN and CDR2 SYDVKM come from the germline V gene. The chain's CDR3 is CASSSRRRARDGYTF. CDR3 coding DNA: TGTGCCAGCAGTTCACGCAGACGGGCCAGGGATGGCTACACCTTC.

This clonotype was seen repeatedly, ten times or more. The V gene is TRBV13, the J gene TRBJ2-1; D may be TRBD1 (7 bases). V lost 0 bases to trimming and J lost 9 bases, with 9 bases between them. Germline V CDR1 and CDR2: PRHDT, FYEKMQ (reference sequence). The CDR3 sequence is 13 residues long. CDR3 region: CASSLGRGVEQFF. The CDR3 DNA reads as TGTGCCAGCAGCTTAGGCAGGGGGGTTGAGCAGTTCTTC.

A word on this clonotype: This clone may be a read error of a much larger clone one base away. V and J are TRBV11-2 and TRBJ2-3; D not resolved. The CDR3 contains 13 residues. The V gene lost 11 bases and the J gene lost 2 bases, with 14 bases spanning the gap. Germline V lookup: CDR1 SGHAT, CDR2 FQNNGV. The CDR3 region is CARSPGFTDTQYF. The CDR3 DNA follows: TGTGCCCGGAGTCCTGGTTTCACAGATACGCAGTATTTT.